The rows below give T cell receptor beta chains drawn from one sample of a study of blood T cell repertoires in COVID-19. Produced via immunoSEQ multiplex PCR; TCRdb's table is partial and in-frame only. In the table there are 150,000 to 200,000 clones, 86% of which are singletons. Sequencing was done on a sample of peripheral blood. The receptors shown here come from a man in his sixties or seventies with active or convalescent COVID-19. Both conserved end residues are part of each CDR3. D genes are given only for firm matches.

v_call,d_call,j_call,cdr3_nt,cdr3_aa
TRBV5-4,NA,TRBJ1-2,TGTGCCACCCACCTTAGACAGAACTATGGCTACACCTTC,CATHLRQNYGYTF
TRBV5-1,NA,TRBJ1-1,TGCGCCAGCAGCTCGGGGACAAATGAAGCTTTCTTT,CASSSGTNEAFF
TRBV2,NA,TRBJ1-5,TGTGCCAGCAGACGGGGGAGGGGGAGCAATCAGCCCCAGCATTTT,CASRRGRGSNQPQHF
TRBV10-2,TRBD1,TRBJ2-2,TGCGCCAGCATAAAGACAGGGGGAATCACCGGGGAGCTGTTTTTT,CASIKTGGITGELFF
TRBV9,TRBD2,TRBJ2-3,TGTGCCAGCAGCCCTAGGGGACTAGCGGGGTTCGCCGGAGATACGCAGTATTTT,CASSPRGLAGFAGDTQYF
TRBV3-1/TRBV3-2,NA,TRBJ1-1,TGTGCCAGCAGGCCGAACCTAAAGGGCATTAGGGGTACTGAAGCTTTCTTT,CASRPNLKGIRGTEAFF
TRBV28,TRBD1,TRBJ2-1,TGTGCCAGCAGTTTATTCGGGACAGCCCTCATGGAGCAGTTCTTC,CASSLFGTALMEQFF
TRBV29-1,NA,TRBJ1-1,TGCAGCGTGACTCAGGGTGACACTGAAGCTTTCTTT,CSVTQGDTEAFF
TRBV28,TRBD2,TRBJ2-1,TGTGCCAGCAGTCCGGGGAGGGCCAGGTGGAATGAGCAGTTCTTC,CASSPGRARWNEQFF
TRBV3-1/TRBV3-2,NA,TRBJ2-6,TGTGCCAGCAGCCACAGGGGATCTGGGGCCAACGTCCTGACTTTC,CASSHRGSGANVLTF
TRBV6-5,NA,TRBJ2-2,TGTGCCAGCAGTTACCTCCCGACCGGGGAGCTGTTTTTT,CASSYLPTGELFF
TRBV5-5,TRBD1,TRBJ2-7,TGTGCCAGCAGCACCGGGACAGGGTCCTACGAGCAGTACTTC,CASSTGTGSYEQYF
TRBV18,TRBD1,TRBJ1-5,TGTGCCAGCTCACCAGACAGGGCTAATCAGCCCCAGCATTTT,CASSPDRANQPQHF
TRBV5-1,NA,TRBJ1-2,TGCGCCAGCAGCTTGGAGGCGGCGCAGTATGGCTACACCTTC,CASSLEAAQYGYTF
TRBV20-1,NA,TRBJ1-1,TGCAGTGCTATACAGAACACTGAAGCTTTCTTT,CSAIQNTEAFF
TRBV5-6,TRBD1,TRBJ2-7,TGTGCCAGCAGCTTGAGAACAGGGGTCTACCACGAGCAGTACTTC,CASSLRTGVYHEQYF
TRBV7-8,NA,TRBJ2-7,TGTGCCAGCAGCCCCCACTACGAGCAGTACTTC,CASSPHYEQYF
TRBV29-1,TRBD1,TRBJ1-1,TGCAGCGTGGGACAGGGAGAAGAAGCTTTCTTT,CSVGQGEEAFF
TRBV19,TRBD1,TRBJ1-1,TGTGCCAGTAGAAGAGGGACAGCGAGTACTGAAGCTTTCTTT,CASRRGTASTEAFF
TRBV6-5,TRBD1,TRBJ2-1,TGTGCCAGCAGTTTTGGGGTGGGACAGTACTACAATGAGCAGTTCTTC,CASSFGVGQYYNEQFF